The 2 T cell receptor beta chains in this list originate from one sample, sequenced in a study of brain T cells in children with intractable seizures. Here immunoSEQ multiplex PCR was the method, and the copy in TCRdb shows in-frame clones only, minus some. The data contain roughly 110,000 clones, around 94% of them singletons. This sample comprised peripheral blood, obtained at surgery. The receptors were sampled from a boy under two years old with hemimegalencephaly and intractable seizures.

With regard to this clone: The identical CDR3 is also encoded by other nucleotide sequences in the sample. The V call is TRBV5-1, the J call TRBJ1-3; D is uncertain. Between the trimmed V and J ends, which lost 0 bases and 4 bases, there was a span of 5 bases. This CDR3 has 13 residues. Germline loops: CDR1 SGHRS, CDR2 YFSETQ. The CDR3 spells CASSLDGGNTIYF. In DNA, the CDR3 is TGCGCCAGCAGCTTGGACGGAGGAAACACCATATATTTT.

The chain joins TRBV6-5 to TRBJ1-6; no reliable D call. The CDR3 is 16 amino acids. With 1 base removed from V and 10 bases from J, the gap between germline ends came to 17 bases. Germline V gene sequence: CDR1 MNHEY, CDR2 SVGAGI. The CDR3 loop is CASSYLRTGLGSPLHF. The DNA for the CDR3 is TGTGCCAGCAGTTACTTACGGACGGGATTGGGGTCACCCCTCCACTTT.